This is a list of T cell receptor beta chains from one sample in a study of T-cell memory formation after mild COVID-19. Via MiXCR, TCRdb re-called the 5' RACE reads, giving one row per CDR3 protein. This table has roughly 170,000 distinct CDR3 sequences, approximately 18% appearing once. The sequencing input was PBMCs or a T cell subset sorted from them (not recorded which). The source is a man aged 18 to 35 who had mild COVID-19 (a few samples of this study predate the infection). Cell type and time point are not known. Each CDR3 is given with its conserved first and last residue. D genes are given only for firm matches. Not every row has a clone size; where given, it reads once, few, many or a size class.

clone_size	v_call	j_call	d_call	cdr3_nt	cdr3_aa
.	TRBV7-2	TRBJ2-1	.	TGTGCCAGCAGCTTGACAGTCGGCGATGAGCAGTTCTTC	CASSLTVGDEQFF
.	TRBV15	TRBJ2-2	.	TGTGCCACCAGCAGAGAGGGGGGCACCGGGGAGCTGTTTTTT	CATSREGGTGELFF
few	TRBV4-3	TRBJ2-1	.	TGCGCCAGCAGCCAGAAGACAGTGTCCGTGGGGGGTAATGAGCAGTTCTTC	CASSQKTVSVGGNEQFF
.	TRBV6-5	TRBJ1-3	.	TGTGCCAGCAGTTTTAATGGGGGAAACACCATATATTTT	CASSFNGGNTIYF
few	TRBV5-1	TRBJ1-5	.	TGCGCCAGCAGCTGGGATATAGGGCAGCCCCAGCATTTT	CASSWDIGQPQHF
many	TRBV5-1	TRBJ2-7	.	TGTGCCAGCAGCTTAGAGGGATCCTACGAGCAGTACTTC	CASSLEGSYEQYF
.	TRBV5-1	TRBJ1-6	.	TGCGCCAGCAGCTTGTCCATTCAGGTTTCACCCCTCCACTTT	CASSLSIQVSPLHF
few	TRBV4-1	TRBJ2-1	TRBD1	TGCGCCAGCAGCCGAGGACTAGTGGGGGGACAGGGTGAGCAGTTCTTC	CASSRGLVGGQGEQFF
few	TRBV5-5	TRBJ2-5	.	TGTGCCAGCAGCCCGGACAGTGTTTGGACCCAGTACTTC	CASSPDSVWTQYF
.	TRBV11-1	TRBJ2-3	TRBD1	TGTGCCAGCAGCCGCGGACAGGGGGCGGCAGATACGCAGTATTTT	CASSRGQGAADTQYF
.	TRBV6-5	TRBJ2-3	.	TGTGCCAGCAGTTCGATCATAACAGATACGCAGTATTTT	CASSSIITDTQYF
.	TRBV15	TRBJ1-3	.	TGTGCCACCAGCAGAGCCCTGGCAGGGTCCGGAAACACCATATATTTT	CATSRALAGSGNTIYF
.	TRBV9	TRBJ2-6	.	TGTGCCAGCAGCGTAGAAATGGGGCTGAGCTCTGGGGCCAACGTCCTGACTTTC	CASSVEMGLSSGANVLTF
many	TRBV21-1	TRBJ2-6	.	TGTGCCGGGGGGCGGGACAGGTCGACTGGGGCCAACGTCCTGACTTTC	CAGGRDRSTGANVLTF
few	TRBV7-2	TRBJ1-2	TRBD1	TGTGCCAGCAGCTTCGCCGGACAGGGGGCCTTGTATGGCTACACCTTC	CASSFAGQGALYGYTF
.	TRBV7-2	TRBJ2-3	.	TGTGCCAGCAGCTCCCTTAGCGGATACACAGATACGCAGTATTTT	CASSSLSGYTDTQYF
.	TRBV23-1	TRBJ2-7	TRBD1	TGCGCCAGCAGCCGGGACAGGGACGGCTACGAGCAGTACTTC	CASSRDRDGYEQYF
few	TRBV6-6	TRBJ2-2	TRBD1	TGTGCCGGCACGGGACAGGAGAACACCGGGGAGCTGTTTTTT	CAGTGQENTGELFF
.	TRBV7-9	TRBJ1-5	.	TGTGCCAGCAGCTTAGAACGTCAGCCCCAGCATTTT	CASSLERQPQHF
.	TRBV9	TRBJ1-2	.	TGTGCCAGCAGCTATCACTATGGCTACACCTTC	CASSYHYGYTF
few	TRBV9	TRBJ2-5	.	TGTGCCAGCAGCCGGGGGGCGGTGCAAGAGACCCAGTACTTC	CASSRGAVQETQYF
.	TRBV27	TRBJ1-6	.	TGTGCCAGCAGGGCGAGGGGTGATTCACCCCTCCACTTT	CASRARGDSPLHF
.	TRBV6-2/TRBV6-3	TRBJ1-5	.	TGTGCCAGCATGTGGGGTCGGGGCAATCAGCCCCAGCATTTT	CASMWGRGNQPQHF
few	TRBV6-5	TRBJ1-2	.	TGTGCCAGCACCCGCCGGGACGGATTCTATGGCTACACCTTC	CASTRRDGFYGYTF
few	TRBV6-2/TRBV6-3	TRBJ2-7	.	TGTGCCAGCACCCCCGACCCATTTTCCTACGAGCAGTACTTC	CASTPDPFSYEQYF
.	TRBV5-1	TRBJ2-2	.	TGCGCCAGCTCCCCCCCCCCAGGGGCCGACGGGGAGCTGTTTTTT	CASSPPPGADGELFF
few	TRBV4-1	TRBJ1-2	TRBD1	TGCGCCAGCAGCCAAGGACAGGGAGGACCCTATGGCTACACCTTC	CASSQGQGGPYGYTF
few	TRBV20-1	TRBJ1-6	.	TGCAGTGCTAGAGATGCGGCAGGGAATTCACCCCTCCACTTT	CSARDAAGNSPLHF
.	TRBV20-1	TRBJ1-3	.	TGCAGTGCTAGAGGAGGGGGAAACACCATATATTTT	CSARGGGNTIYF
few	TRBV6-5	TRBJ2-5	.	TGTGCCAGCAGGCCCCTAGCGCAAGAGACCCAGTACTTC	CASRPLAQETQYF
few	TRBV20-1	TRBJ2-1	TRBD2	TGCAGTGCCCGGCTAGCGGGGGGCCATGAGCAGTTCTTC	CSARLAGGHEQFF
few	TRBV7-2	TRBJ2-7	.	TGTGCCAGCAGCTTTAGTAGCGCCTACGAGCAGTACTTC	CASSFSSAYEQYF
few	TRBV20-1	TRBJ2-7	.	TGCAGTGCCGTACAGGTACCCCTTTACGAGCAGTACTTC	CSAVQVPLYEQYF
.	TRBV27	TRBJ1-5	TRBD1	TGTGCCAGCAGTTTACAGGGGGCGCAGCCCCAGCATTTT	CASSLQGAQPQHF
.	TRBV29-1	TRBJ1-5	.	TGCAGCGCCAGAGAGGCAAACGGGGAGGATCAGCCCCAGCATTTT	CSAREANGEDQPQHF
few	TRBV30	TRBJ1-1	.	TGTGCCTGGAGTTTGGAGGGGGTGAGTGAAGCTTTCTTT	CAWSLEGVSEAFF
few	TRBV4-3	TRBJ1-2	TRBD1	TGCGCCAGCAGCCAAGAAACGGGAGTCAGGACAGGGAATGGCTACACCTTC	CASSQETGVRTGNGYTF
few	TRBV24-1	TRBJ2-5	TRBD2	TGTGCCACCAGTGATGCTAGCGGGGGACAAGAGACCCAGTACTTC	CATSDASGGQETQYF
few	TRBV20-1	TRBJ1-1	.	TGCAGTGCTAGAGATCAGGGGAGCGGCTCCACTGAAGCTTTCTTT	CSARDQGSGSTEAFF
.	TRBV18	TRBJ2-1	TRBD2	TGTGCCAGCTCACCAGCACTAGCGGGGGGTAATGAGCAGTTCTTC	CASSPALAGGNEQFF
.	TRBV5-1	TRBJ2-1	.	TGCGCCAGCAGCTACTACGACAATGAGCAGTTCTTC	CASSYYDNEQFF
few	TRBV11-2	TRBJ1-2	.	TGTGCCAGCAGCTTCCCCTCCCGACCTAACTATGGCTACACCTTC	CASSFPSRPNYGYTF
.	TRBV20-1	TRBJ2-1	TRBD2	TGCAGTGCTAGGGTCGGGGGGGCCGTCAATGAGCAGTTCTTC	CSARVGGAVNEQFF
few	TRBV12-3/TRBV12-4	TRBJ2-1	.	TGTGCCAGCAGCCTGAGCCGGGACGCCGTCTCCTACAATGAGCAGTTCTTC	CASSLSRDAVSYNEQFF
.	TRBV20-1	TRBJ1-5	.	TGCAGTGCTACCTATAGCAATCAGCCCCAGCATTTT	CSATYSNQPQHF
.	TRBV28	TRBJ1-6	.	TGTGCCAGCAGACTCGGGGGGGGAAGCTCCTATAATTCACCCCTCCACTTT	CASRLGGGSSYNSPLHF
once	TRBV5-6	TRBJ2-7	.	TGTGCCAGCAGCTTGGCAGGTCCATCCCCGACCCCCTACGAGCAGTACTTC	CASSLAGPSPTPYEQYF
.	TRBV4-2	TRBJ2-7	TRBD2	TGTGCCAGCAGCCACAGTTTGGAGCGGGGGCTCCCCGGTCTGCACGAGCAGTACTTC	CASSHSLERGLPGLHEQYF